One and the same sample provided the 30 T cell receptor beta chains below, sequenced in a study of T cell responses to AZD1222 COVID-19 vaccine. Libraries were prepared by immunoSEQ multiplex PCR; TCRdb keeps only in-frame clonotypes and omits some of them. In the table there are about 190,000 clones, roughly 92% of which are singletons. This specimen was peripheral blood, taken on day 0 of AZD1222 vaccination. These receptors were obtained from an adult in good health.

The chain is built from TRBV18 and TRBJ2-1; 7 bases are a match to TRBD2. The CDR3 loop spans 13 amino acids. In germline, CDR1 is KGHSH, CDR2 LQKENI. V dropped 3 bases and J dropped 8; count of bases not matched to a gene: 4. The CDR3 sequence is CASSPQRGYEQFF. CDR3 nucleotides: TGTGCCAGCTCACCTCAGCGGGGATATGAGCAGTTCTTC. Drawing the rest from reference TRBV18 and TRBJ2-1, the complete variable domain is NAGVMQNPRHLVRRRGQEARLRCSPMKGHSHVYWYRQLPEEGLKFMVYLQKENIIDESGMPKERFSAEFPKEGPSILRIQQVVRGDSAAYFCASSPQRGYEQFFGPGTRLTVL.

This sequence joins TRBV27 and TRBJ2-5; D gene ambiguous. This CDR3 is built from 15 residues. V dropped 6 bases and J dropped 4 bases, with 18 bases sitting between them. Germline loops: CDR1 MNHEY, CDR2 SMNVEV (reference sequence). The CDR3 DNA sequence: TGTGCCAGCAGCCCGTTAGGGATAATTGGAGAGACCCAGTACTTC. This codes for CASSPLGIIGETQYF.

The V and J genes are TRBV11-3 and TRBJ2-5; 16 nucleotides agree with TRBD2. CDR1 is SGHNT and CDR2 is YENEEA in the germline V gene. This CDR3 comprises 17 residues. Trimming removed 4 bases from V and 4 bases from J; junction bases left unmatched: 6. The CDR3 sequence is CASSSGTSGGAGETQYF. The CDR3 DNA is TGTGCCAGCAGCTCCGGGACTAGCGGGGGGGCAGGAGAGACCCAGTACTTC.

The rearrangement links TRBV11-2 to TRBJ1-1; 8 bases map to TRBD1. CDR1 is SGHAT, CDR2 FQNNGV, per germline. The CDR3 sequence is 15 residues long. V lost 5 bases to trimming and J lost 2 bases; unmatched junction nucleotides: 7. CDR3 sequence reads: CASSPRTGSNTEAFF. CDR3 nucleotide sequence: TGTGCCAGCAGCCCCCGGACAGGGTCTAACACTGAAGCTTTCTTT.

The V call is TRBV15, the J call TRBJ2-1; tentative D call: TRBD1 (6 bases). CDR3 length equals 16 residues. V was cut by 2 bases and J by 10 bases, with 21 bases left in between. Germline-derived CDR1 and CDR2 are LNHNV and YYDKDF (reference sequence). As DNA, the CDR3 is TGTGCCACCAGCAGAAAAGGGGCAGGGGCCGACCTGGAGCAGTTCTTC. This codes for CATSRKGAGADLEQFF.

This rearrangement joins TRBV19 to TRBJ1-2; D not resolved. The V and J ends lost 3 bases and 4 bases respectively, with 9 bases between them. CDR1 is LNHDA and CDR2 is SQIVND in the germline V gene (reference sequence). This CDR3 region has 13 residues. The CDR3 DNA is TGTGCCAGTAGTATGCGAGCTCGCTATGGCTACACCTTC. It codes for CASSMRARYGYTF.

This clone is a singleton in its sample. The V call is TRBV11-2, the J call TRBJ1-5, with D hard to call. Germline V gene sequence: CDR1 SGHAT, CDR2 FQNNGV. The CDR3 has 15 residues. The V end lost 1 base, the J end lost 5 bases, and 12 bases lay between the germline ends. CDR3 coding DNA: TGTGCCAGCAGCTTAGGGCGCGGCAGTTATCAGCCCCAGCATTTT. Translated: CASSLGRGSYQPQHF.

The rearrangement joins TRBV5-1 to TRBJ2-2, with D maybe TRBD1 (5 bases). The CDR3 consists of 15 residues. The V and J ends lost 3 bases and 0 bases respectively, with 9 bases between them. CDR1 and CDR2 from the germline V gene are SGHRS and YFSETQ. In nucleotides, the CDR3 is TGCGCCAGCAGCTCTACAGGATCGAACACCGGGGAGCTGTTTTTT. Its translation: CASSSTGSNTGELFF. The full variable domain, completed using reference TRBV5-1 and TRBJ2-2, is KAGVTQTPRYLIKTRGQQVTLSCSPISGHRSVSWYQQTPGQGLQFLFEYFSETQRNKGNFPGRFSGRQFSNSRSEMNVSTLELGDSALYLCASSSTGSNTGELFFGEGSRLTVL.

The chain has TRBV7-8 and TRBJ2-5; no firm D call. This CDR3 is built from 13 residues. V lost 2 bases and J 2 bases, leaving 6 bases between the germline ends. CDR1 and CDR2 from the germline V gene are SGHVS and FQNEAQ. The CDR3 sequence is CASSLRFQETQYF. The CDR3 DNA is TGTGCCAGCAGCTTAAGATTTCAAGAGACCCAGTACTTC.

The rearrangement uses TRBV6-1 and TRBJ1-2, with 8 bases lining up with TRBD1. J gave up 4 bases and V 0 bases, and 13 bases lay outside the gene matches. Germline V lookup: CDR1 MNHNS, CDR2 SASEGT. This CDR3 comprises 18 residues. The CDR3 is CASSEAFHGQGVFYGYTF. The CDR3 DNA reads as TGTGCCAGCAGTGAAGCGTTCCACGGACAGGGTGTCTTCTATGGCTACACCTTC.

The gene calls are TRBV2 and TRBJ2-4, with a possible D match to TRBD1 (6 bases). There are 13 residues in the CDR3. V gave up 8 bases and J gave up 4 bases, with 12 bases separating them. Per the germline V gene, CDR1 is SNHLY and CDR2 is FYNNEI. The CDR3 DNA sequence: TGTGCCAGCTGGGCAGGGGTGAAAAACATTCAGTACTTC. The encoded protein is CASWAGVKNIQYF.

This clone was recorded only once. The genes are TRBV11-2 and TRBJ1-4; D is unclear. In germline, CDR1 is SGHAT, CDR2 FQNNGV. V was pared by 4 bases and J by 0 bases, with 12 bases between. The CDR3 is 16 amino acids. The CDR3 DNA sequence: TGTGCCAGCAGCTCTCTGGGAGGGTCAACTAATGAAAAACTGTTTTTT. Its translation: CASSSLGGSTNEKLFF.

The CDR3 spells CASSIRGSQTSDRLAKNIQYF. The CDR3 coding sequence is TGTGCCAGTAGTATTCGTGGGTCCCAAACCTCGGATCGACTAGCCAAAAACATTCAGTACTTC. This sequence joins TRBV19 and TRBJ2-4, with no clear D. The CDR3 length is 21 residues. V was cut by 3 bases and J by 0 bases, with 27 bases left in between. Per germline, CDR1 LNHDA and CDR2 SQIVND (reference sequence).

The CDR3, as DNA: TGTGCCAGCAGCCCCGGGACAGGGGGTAATTCACCCCTCCACTTT. Translated, it gives CASSPGTGGNSPLHF. The chain uses TRBV7-3 and TRBJ1-6; the match to TRBD1 covers 11 bases. The CDR3 contains 15 residues. Germline lookup yields CDR1 SGHTA and CDR2 FQGTGA. The trim removed 5 bases at V and 6 bases at J, leaving 3 bases unmatched.

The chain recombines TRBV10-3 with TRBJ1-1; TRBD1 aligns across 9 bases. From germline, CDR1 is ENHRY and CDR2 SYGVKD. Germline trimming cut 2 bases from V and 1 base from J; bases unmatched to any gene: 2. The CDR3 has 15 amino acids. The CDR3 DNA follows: TGTGCCATCAGTGAGGGGGGACAGGGGAACACTGAAGCTTTCTTT. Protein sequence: CAISEGGQGNTEAFF.

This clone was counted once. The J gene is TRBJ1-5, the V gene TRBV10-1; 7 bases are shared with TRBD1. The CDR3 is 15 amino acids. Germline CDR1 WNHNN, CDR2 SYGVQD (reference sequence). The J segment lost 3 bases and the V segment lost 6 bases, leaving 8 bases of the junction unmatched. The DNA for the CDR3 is TGCGCCAGCAGACCGGACAGGACCTACAATCAGCCCCAGCATTTT. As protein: CASRPDRTYNQPQHF.

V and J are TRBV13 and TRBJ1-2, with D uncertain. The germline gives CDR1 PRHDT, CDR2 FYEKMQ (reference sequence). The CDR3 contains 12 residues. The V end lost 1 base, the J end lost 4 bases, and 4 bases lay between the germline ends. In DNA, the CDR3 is TGTGCCAGCAGCTTAGAGCTCTATGGCTACACCTTC. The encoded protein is CASSLELYGYTF.

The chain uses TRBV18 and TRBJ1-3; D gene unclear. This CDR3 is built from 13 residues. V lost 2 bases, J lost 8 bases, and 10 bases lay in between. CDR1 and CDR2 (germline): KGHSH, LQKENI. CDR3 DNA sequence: TGTGCCAGCTCACCAATCTTGGAGGACACCATATATTTT. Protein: CASSPILEDTIYF.

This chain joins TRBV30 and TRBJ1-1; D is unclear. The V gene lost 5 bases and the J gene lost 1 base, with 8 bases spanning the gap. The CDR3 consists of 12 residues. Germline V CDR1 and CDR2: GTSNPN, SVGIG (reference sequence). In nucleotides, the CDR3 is TGTGCCTGGGGGCGGGGGAACACTGAAGCTTTCTTT. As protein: CAWGRGNTEAFF.

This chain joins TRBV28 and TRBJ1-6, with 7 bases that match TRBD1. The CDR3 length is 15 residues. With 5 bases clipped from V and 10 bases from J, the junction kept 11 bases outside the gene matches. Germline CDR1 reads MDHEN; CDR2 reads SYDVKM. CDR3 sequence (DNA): TGTGCCAGCAGTACCCCGACAGGGCCCAGGTCACCCCTCCACTTT. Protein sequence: CASSTPTGPRSPLHF.

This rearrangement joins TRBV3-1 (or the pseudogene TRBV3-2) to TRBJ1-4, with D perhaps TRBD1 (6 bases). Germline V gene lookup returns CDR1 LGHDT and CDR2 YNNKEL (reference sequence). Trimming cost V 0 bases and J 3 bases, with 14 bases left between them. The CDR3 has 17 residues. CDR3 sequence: CASSQDARTAPNEKLFF. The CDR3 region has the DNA TGTGCCAGCAGCCAAGATGCCCGGACAGCCCCTAATGAAAAACTGTTTTTT.

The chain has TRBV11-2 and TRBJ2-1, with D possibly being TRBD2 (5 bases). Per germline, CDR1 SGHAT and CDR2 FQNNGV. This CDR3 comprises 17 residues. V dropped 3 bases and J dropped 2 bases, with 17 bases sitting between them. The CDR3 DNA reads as TGTGCCAGCAGCTTTAGTCTGCGGGCCCTAGCCTACAATGAGCAGTTCTTC. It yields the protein CASSFSLRALAYNEQFF. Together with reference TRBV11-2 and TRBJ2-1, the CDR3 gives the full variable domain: EAGVAQSPRYKIIEKRQSVAFWCNPISGHATLYWYQQILGQGPKLLIQFQNNGVVDDSQLPKDRFSAERLKGVDSTLKIQPAKLEDSAVYLCASSFSLRALAYNEQFFGPGTRLTVL.

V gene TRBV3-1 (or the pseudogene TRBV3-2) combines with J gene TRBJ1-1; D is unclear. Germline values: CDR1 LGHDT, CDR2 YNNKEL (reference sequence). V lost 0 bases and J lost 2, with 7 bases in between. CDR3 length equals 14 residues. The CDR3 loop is CASSQDRRNTEAFF. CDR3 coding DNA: TGTGCCAGCAGCCAAGATCGGCGTAACACTGAAGCTTTCTTT.

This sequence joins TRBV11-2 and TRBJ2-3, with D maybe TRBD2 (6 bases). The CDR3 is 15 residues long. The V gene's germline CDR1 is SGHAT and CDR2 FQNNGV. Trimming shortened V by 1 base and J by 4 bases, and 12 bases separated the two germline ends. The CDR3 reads CASSLALGGADTQYF. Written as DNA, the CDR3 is TGTGCCAGCAGCTTAGCCCTAGGAGGGGCAGATACGCAGTATTTT. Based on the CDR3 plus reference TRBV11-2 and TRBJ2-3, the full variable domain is EAGVAQSPRYKIIEKRQSVAFWCNPISGHATLYWYQQILGQGPKLLIQFQNNGVVDDSQLPKDRFSAERLKGVDSTLKIQPAKLEDSAVYLCASSLALGGADTQYFGPGTRLTVL.

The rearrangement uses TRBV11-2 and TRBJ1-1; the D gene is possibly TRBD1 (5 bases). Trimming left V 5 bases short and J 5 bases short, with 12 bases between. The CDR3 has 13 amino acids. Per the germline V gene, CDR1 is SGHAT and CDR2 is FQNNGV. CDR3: CASSVQGRTEAFF. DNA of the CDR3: TGTGCCAGCAGCGTGCAGGGAAGGACTGAAGCTTTCTTT.

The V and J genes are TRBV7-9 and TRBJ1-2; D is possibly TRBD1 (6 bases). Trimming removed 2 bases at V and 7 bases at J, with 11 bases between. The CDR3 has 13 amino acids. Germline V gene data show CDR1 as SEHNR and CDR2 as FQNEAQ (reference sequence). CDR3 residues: CASSLPGALGYTF. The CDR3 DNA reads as TGTGCCAGCAGCTTACCGGGGGCGCTTGGCTACACCTTC.

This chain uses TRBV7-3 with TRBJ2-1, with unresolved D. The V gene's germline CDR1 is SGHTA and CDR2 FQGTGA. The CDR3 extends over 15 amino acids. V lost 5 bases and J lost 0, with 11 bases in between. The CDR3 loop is CASSTGPSSYNEQFF. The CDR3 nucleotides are TGTGCCAGCAGCACCGGACCGAGCTCCTACAATGAGCAGTTCTTC.

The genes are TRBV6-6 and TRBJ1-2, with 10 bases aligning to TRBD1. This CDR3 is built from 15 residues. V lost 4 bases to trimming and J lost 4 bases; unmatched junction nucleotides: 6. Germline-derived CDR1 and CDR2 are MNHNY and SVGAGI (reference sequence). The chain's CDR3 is CASSLRQGAAYGYTF. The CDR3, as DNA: TGTGCCAGCAGTTTGCGACAGGGGGCCGCCTATGGCTACACCTTC.

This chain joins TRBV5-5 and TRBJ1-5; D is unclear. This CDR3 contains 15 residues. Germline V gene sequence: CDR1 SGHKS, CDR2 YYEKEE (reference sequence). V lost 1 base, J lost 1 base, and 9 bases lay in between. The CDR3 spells CASSLHGRSNQPQHF. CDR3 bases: TGTGCCAGCAGCTTGCACGGTCGGAGCAATCAGCCCCAGCATTTT.

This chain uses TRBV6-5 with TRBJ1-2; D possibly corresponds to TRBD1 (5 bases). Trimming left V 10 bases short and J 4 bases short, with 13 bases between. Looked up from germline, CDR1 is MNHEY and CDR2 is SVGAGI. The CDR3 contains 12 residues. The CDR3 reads CANRGEVYGYTF. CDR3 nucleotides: TGTGCCAACCGGGGGGAAGTCTATGGCTACACCTTC.